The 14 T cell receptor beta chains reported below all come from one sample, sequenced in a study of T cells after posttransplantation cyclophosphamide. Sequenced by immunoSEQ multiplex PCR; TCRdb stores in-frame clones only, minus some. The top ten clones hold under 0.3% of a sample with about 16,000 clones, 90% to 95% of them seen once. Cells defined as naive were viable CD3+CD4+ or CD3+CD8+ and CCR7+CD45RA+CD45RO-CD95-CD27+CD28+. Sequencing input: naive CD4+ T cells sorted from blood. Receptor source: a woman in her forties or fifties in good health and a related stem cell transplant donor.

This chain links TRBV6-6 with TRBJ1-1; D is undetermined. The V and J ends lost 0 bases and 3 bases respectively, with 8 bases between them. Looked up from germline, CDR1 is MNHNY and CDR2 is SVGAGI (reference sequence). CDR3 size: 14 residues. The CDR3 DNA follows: TGTGCCAGCAGTTACTCGAGCCGGGACACTGAAGCTTTCTTT. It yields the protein CASSYSSRDTEAFF.

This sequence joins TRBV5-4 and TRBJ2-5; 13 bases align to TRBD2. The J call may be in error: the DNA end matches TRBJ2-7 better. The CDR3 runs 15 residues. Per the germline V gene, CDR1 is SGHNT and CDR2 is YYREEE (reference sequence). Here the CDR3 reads CASSLGTSGSYEQYF. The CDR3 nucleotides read TGTGCCAGCAGCTTGGGGACTAGCGGGAGCTACGAGCAGTACTTC.

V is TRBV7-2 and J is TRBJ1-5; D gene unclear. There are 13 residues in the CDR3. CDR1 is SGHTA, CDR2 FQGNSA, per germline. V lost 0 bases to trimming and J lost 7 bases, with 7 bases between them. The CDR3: CASSLAPQQPQHF. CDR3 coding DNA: TGTGCCAGCAGCTTAGCCCCCCAGCAGCCCCAGCATTTT.

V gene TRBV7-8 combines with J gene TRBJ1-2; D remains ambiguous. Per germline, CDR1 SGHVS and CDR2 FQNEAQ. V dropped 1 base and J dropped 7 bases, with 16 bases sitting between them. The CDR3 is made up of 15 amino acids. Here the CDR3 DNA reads TGTGCCAGCAGCTTAGATCGCGGGGTTGGACGTGGCTACACCTTC. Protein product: CASSLDRGVGRGYTF.

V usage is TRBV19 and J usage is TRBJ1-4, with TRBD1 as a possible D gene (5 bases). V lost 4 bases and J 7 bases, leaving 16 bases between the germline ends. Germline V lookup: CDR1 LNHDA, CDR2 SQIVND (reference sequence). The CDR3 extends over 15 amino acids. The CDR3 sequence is CASSSPGLGGEKLFF. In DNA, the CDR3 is TGTGCCAGTAGTAGCCCGGGCCTGGGGGGTGAAAAACTGTTTTTT.

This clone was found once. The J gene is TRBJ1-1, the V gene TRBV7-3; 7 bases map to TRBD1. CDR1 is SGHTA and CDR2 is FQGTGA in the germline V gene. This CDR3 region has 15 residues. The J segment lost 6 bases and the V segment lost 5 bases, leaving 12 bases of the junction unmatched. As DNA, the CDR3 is TGTGCCAGCAGCCGCCGGGACAGAGAGAGGGCTGAAGCTTTCTTT. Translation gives CASSRRDRERAEAFF.

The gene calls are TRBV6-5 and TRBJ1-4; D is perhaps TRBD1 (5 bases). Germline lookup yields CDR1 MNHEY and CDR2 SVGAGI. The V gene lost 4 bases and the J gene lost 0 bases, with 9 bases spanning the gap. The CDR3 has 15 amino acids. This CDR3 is CASSSPTATNEKLFF. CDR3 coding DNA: TGTGCCAGCAGTTCCCCGACAGCAACTAATGAAAAACTGTTTTTT.

DNA for the CDR3: TGTGCCAGCAGCTTGGAGGGGGGGCAGCACTATGGCTACACCTTC. It codes for CASSLEGGQHYGYTF. V gene TRBV5-6 combines with J gene TRBJ1-2; D is perhaps TRBD1 (6 bases). The V gene lost 0 bases and the J gene lost 3 bases, with 12 bases spanning the gap. Germline V gene sequence: CDR1 SGHDT, CDR2 YYEEEE. The CDR3 loop spans 15 amino acids. The variable domain in full, completed from reference TRBV5-6 and TRBJ1-2, reads DAGVTQSPTHLIKTRGQQVTLRCSPKSGHDTVSWYQQALGQGPQFIFQYYEEEERQRGNFPDRFSGHQFPNYSSELNVNALLLGDSALYLCASSLEGGQHYGYTFGSGTRLTVV.

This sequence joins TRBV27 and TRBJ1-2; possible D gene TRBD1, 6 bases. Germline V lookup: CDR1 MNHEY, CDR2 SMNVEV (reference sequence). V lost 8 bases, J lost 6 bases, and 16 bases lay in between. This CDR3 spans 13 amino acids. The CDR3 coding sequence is TGTGCCAGCTCACTGGGGCAGGGGAATGGCTACACCTTC. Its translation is CASSLGQGNGYTF.

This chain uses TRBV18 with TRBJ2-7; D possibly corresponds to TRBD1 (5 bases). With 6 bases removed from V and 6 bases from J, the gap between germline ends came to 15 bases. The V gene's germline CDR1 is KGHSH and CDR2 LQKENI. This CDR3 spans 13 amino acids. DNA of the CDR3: TGTGCCAGCTCGCCATTCGGCAGGGCCGAGCAGTACTTC. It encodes CASSPFGRAEQYF.

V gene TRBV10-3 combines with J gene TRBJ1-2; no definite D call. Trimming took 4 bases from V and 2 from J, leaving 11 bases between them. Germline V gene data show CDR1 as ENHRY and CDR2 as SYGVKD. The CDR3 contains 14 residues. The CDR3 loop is CAISGEVTNYGYTF. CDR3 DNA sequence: TGTGCCATCAGTGGTGAGGTTACGAACTATGGCTACACCTTC.

CDR3 DNA sequence: TGTGCCAGCAGTCCGCCCAGAGTGCGGGAGGTGCAGTTCTTC. It yields the protein CASSPPRVREVQFF. The chain recombines TRBV28 with TRBJ2-1, with 8 bases lining up with TRBD2. The germline V gene encodes CDR1 MDHEN and CDR2 SYDVKM. Losses at the gene ends were 5 bases for V and 12 bases for J; bases not matched to a gene: 12. The CDR3 has 14 residues.

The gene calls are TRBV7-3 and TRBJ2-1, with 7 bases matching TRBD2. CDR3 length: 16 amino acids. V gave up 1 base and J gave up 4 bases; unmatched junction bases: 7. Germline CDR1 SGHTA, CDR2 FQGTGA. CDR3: CASSLIGRERYNEQFF. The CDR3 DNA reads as TGTGCCAGCAGCTTAATTGGGCGGGAGAGATACAATGAGCAGTTCTTC.

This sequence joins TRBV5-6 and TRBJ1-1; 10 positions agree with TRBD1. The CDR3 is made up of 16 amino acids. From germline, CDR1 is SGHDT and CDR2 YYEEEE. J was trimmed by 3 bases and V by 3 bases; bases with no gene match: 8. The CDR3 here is CASSSPRQGADTEAFF. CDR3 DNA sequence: TGTGCCAGCAGCTCCCCTAGACAGGGGGCGGACACTGAAGCTTTCTTT.